A selection of T cell receptor beta chains follows, all from one sample in a study of blood T cell repertoires in COVID-19. The protocol was immunoSEQ multiplex PCR, while the TCRdb copy is restricted to in-frame clones and leaves out a portion. The profile shows 300,000 to 400,000 clones, around 86% of them singletons. Sequencing input: peripheral blood. All receptors come from a man aged 50 or older with active or convalescent COVID-19. Each CDR3 is given with its conserved first and last residue. The order of the fields is J gene, V gene, clone size, D gene, CDR3 DNA, CDR3 protein. A D gene is named only where the DNA matches it firmly. Some rows have no size entry. The others give once, few or many, or a class for an expanded clone.

TRBJ2-3	TRBV18	NA	TRBD2	TGTGCCAGCTCACCTGGACTAGCGGGAGGGACAGATACGCAGTATTTT	CASSPGLAGGTDTQYF
TRBJ2-2	TRBV10-3	NA	TRBD2	TGTGCCATCAGGGGGACTAGTTGGGCCGGGGAGCTGTTTTTT	CAIRGTSWAGELFF
TRBJ1-2	TRBV6-6	NA	NA	TGTGCCAACCGGGCCAGGGGTGGCTACACCTTC	CANRARGGYTF
TRBJ1-2	TRBV7-2	once	NA	TGTGCCAGCAGGCTAGAGTACAACGGGGGCTACACCTTC	CASRLEYNGGYTF
TRBJ1-3	TRBV6-5	NA	NA	TGTGCCAGCAGTTACTCCGGGGAGGCTGGAAACACCATATATTTT	CASSYSGEAGNTIYF
TRBJ2-2	TRBV6-4	NA	TRBD1	TGTGCCAGCAGTGACGCAGGGGGCGCCGGCGGGGAGCTGTTTTTT	CASSDAGGAGGELFF
TRBJ2-1	TRBV21-1	NA	NA	TGTGCCAGCATCCAGGGGCTTATGAATGAGCAGTTCTTC	CASIQGLMNEQFF
TRBJ2-3	TRBV7-9	NA	NA	TGTGCCAGCAGCCTCAGACAAGCCTCGCCCACAGATACGCAGTATTTT	CASSLRQASPTDTQYF
TRBJ2-5	TRBV3-1/TRBV3-2	NA	TRBD1	TGTGCCAGCAGACCAGGGGGACCCCAAGAGACCCAGTACTTC	CASRPGGPQETQYF
TRBJ1-2	TRBV5-1	NA	TRBD1	TGCGCCAGCAGCTTGGGACAGGGTGCTGTGAGTGGCTACACCTTC	CASSLGQGAVSGYTF
TRBJ1-5	TRBV10-3	NA	TRBD1	TGTGCCATCAGTGAGTCACAGGGGGCCAGCGGTCGACCCCAGCATTTT	CAISESQGASGRPQHF
TRBJ1-5	TRBV19	NA	NA	TGTGCCAGTGCTAGGAGGGCAGCTTGGGGCCGGACTAGCAATCAGCCCCAGCATTTT	CASARRAAWGRTSNQPQHF
TRBJ1-5	TRBV30	NA	NA	TGTGCCTGGAGTAAGGGAAACAGGGTTCAGCCCCAGCATTTT	CAWSKGNRVQPQHF
TRBJ2-7	TRBV11-2	NA	TRBD2	TGTGCCAGCAGCTTAGTCCGGGCCGCAGCGGGGGCTAACTACGAGCAGTACTTC	CASSLVRAAAGANYEQYF
TRBJ2-7	TRBV3-1/TRBV3-2	NA	TRBD2	TGTGCCAGCAGCCCTACTAGCGGGGTTACCTACGAGCAGTACTTC	CASSPTSGVTYEQYF
TRBJ1-4	TRBV5-4	NA	NA	TGTGCCAGCAGCTTGGCGGGGGAACTGTTTTTT	CASSLAGELFF
TRBJ1-1	TRBV2	NA	NA	TGTGCCAGCAGTGAAGAGGCAGGGGACACTGAAGCTTTCTTT	CASSEEAGDTEAFF
TRBJ1-4	TRBV30	NA	NA	TGTGCCTGGAGTTCTAGCGTGGTGGCTGAAAAACTGTTTTTT	CAWSSSVVAEKLFF
TRBJ2-3	TRBV2	NA	NA	TGTGCCAGCACCCACCCAGGGGGCGGGAGTATCCTCGGCACAGATACGCAGTATTTT	CASTHPGGGSILGTDTQYF
TRBJ1-6	TRBV28	few	TRBD1	TGTGCCAGCACCTTATTCGGGGACAGGGATAATTCACCCCTCCACTTT	CASTLFGDRDNSPLHF
TRBJ2-7	TRBV10-3	NA	TRBD2	TGTGCCCTAACTAGCGGGAGCTCCTACGAGCAGTACTTC	CALTSGSSYEQYF
TRBJ1-4	TRBV6-6	NA	NA	TGTGCCAGCAGTTACGGGCAGGCAAATGAAAAACTGTTTTTT	CASSYGQANEKLFF
TRBJ2-7	TRBV6-4	NA	NA	TGTGCCAGCAGTGACTACACAGGGAGCTCCTACGAGCAGTACTTC	CASSDYTGSSYEQYF
TRBJ1-2	TRBV6-5	NA	NA	TGTGCCAGCAGTCTGGACACATCTGGGTATGGCTACACCTTC	CASSLDTSGYGYTF
TRBJ1-2	TRBV5-1	NA	NA	TGCGCCAGCAGCCAACGCAAACAGGGCGACTATGGCTACACCTTC	CASSQRKQGDYGYTF
TRBJ2-3	TRBV5-4	NA	TRBD2	TGTGCCAGCAGCTTTGGGACTAGCGGGAGCGATACGCAGTATTTT	CASSFGTSGSDTQYF
TRBJ1-1	TRBV6-5	NA	TRBD1	TGTGCCAGCAGTTACTCAGGGGGCATAAGGAACACTGAAGCTTTCTTT	CASSYSGGIRNTEAFF
TRBJ2-3	TRBV18	NA	NA	TGTGCCAGCTCACCAACCCGAGGGATCACAGATACGCAGTATTTT	CASSPTRGITDTQYF
TRBJ1-1	TRBV10-2	NA	NA	TGCGCCAGCAGTTTAGACAGGACGAACACTGAAGCTTTCTTT	CASSLDRTNTEAFF
TRBJ1-5	TRBV30	NA	TRBD1	TGTGCCTGGAACCGGGACAGTAATCAGCCCCAGCATTTT	CAWNRDSNQPQHF
TRBJ2-2	TRBV6-6	few	TRBD1	TGTGCCAGCATCCGAGGACAGGGGGCTTACACCGGGGAGCTGTTTTTT	CASIRGQGAYTGELFF
TRBJ1-4	TRBV5-1	NA	NA	TGCGCCAGCAGCTTGGACGGACAGCTAAACTCTAATGAAAAACTGTTTTTT	CASSLDGQLNSNEKLFF
TRBJ2-7	TRBV2	NA	TRBD1	TGTGCCACCATTAGACAGGGATCCGAGCAGTACTTC	CATIRQGSEQYF
TRBJ1-6	TRBV5-4	NA	NA	TGTGCCAGCAGCTTGATGGGACACTATAATTCACCCCTCCACTTT	CASSLMGHYNSPLHF
TRBJ2-7	TRBV27	NA	TRBD2	TGTGCCAGCAGTCCCCGGGGGCTAGCGGGAGAACAGTACTTC	CASSPRGLAGEQYF
TRBJ2-3	TRBV5-8	NA	NA	TGTGCCAGCACCCCAGGGCCTAGCACAGATACGCAGTATTTT	CASTPGPSTDTQYF
TRBJ1-1	TRBV18	NA	NA	TGTGCCAGCTCACCATGGGGGGTGGACACTGAAGCTTTCTTT	CASSPWGVDTEAFF
TRBJ1-6	TRBV28	NA	NA	TGTGCCAGCAAACGGGTCGTAAATTCACCCCTCCACTTT	CASKRVVNSPLHF
TRBJ2-2	TRBV12-5	NA	NA	TGTGCTAGTGGTTTTATCCAGGGTGATGTGGCCGGGGAGCTGTTTTTT	CASGFIQGDVAGELFF
TRBJ1-5	TRBV19	NA	NA	TGTGCCAGTAGTGCTCAATCTGGGCATCAGCCCCAGCATTTT	CASSAQSGHQPQHF
TRBJ2-2	TRBV15	NA	NA	TGTGCCACCAAAAGCGAACCGAACACCGGGGAGCTGTTTTTT	CATKSEPNTGELFF